The 21 T cell receptor beta chains in this list originate from one sample, sequenced in a study of blood T cell repertoires in COVID-19. Profiled with immunoSEQ multiplex PCR; TCRdb holds only in-frame clones, not every one. The sample contains about 21,000 clones, approximately 85% of which appear only once. The sample was peripheral blood. These receptors all stem from a man aged 80 or over with acute or convalescent COVID-19.

The chain carries TRBV19 and TRBJ1-1; 9 bases fit TRBD1. The CDR3 runs to 17 residues. Germline values: CDR1 LNHDA, CDR2 SQIVND (reference sequence). V shed 4 bases and J 2 bases; nucleotides not matched to a gene: 11. The DNA for the CDR3 is TGTGCCAGTAGTACCACCGGGACAGGGTTTAGAAACACTGAAGCTTTCTTT. This encodes CASSTTGTGFRNTEAFF.

The J gene is TRBJ1-1, the V gene TRBV12-3 or TRBV12-4, with D hard to call. V was shortened by 2 bases and J by 3 bases, with 7 bases between the two germline ends. This CDR3 has 13 residues. The CDR3, as DNA: TGTGCCAGCAGTTTAAAAGCGGACACTGAAGCTTTCTTT. The encoded protein is CASSLKADTEAFF.

The rearrangement uses TRBV5-1 and TRBJ2-1, with D uncertain. Germline-derived CDR1 and CDR2 are SGHRS and YFSETQ. V dropped 0 bases and J dropped 1 base, with 11 bases sitting between them. The CDR3 has 16 residues. The CDR3 nucleotides are TGCGCCAGCAGCTTGGTATCGGCGGAATCCTACAATGAGCAGTTCTTC. Encoded protein: CASSLVSAESYNEQFF.

The chain combines TRBV5-1 with TRBJ2-1; D may be TRBD2 (6 bases). Germline values: CDR1 SGHRS, CDR2 YFSETQ. Trimming removed 3 bases from V and 0 bases from J, with 13 bases in between. The CDR3 contains 16 residues. The CDR3 here is CASSSLGGSSYNEQFF. The CDR3 DNA sequence: TGCGCCAGCAGCTCCCTAGGAGGGAGCTCCTACAATGAGCAGTTCTTC.

The J gene is TRBJ2-2, the V gene TRBV11-2; D is undetermined. Trimming took off 2 bases at V and 9 bases at J, with 4 bases between the two ends. Per germline, CDR1 SGHAT and CDR2 FQNNGV. This CDR3 contains 11 residues. The DNA for the CDR3 is TGTGCCAGCAGCTTACTTAGGGAGCTGTTTTTT. This codes for CASSLLRELFF.

The chain is built from TRBV7-8 and TRBJ2-1; 11 bases match TRBD2. The germline gives CDR1 SGHVS, CDR2 FQNEAQ. V gave up 4 bases and J gave up 6 bases; unmatched junction bases: 23. The CDR3 extends over 21 amino acids. CDR3 residues: CASSYAGAGTSGIHRFNEQFF. CDR3 DNA sequence: TGTGCCAGCAGCTACGCTGGGGCCGGGACTAGCGGAATTCATAGGTTCAATGAGCAGTTCTTC.

The V call is TRBV4-2, the J call TRBJ2-1; D is ambiguous. Per germline, CDR1 LGHNA and CDR2 YNFKEQ. The germline V and J ends were trimmed by 4 bases and 9 bases, with 10 bases remaining between them. This CDR3 has 12 amino acids. The CDR3 DNA sequence: TGTGCCAGCAGCCCTCTAGGCGGTGAGCAGTTCTTC. Encoded protein: CASSPLGGEQFF.

This clone has just a few counts. The CDR3 DNA sequence: TGTGCCTGGAGTCTCTTTAACACTGAAGCTTTCTTT. Translated, it gives CAWSLFNTEAFF. The rearrangement joins TRBV30 to TRBJ1-1; the D is unclear. Trimming took off 2 bases at V and 2 bases at J, with 6 bases between the two ends. Germline V gene data show CDR1 as GTSNPN and CDR2 as SVGIG (reference sequence). The CDR3 runs to 12 residues.

V is TRBV7-9 and J is TRBJ2-2; D is possibly TRBD2 (5 bases). CDR1 is SEHNR, CDR2 FQNEAQ, per germline (reference sequence). V lost 3 bases, J lost 5 bases, and 16 bases lay in between. The CDR3 runs to 16 residues. CDR3 region: CASSFDRNPGTGELFF. Here the CDR3 DNA reads TGTGCCAGCAGCTTTGACCGAAACCCGGGAACCGGGGAGCTGTTTTTT.

This clone was found once. Here the CDR3 reads CASSRQVNQPQHF. The CDR3 nucleotides are TGTGCCAGTAGTCGACAGGTTAATCAGCCCCAGCATTTT. The V call is TRBV19, the J call TRBJ1-5, with D perhaps TRBD1 (6 bases). The germline V gene has CDR1 LNHDA and CDR2 SQIVND (reference sequence). Deletions cut 5 bases from V and 4 bases from J, with 9 bases between. The CDR3 has 13 residues.

The rearrangement joins TRBV19 to TRBJ2-2; TRBD2 is a possible D gene (5 bases). This CDR3 is built from 15 residues. Trimming stripped 5 bases from V and 13 bases from J, with 23 bases between. CDR1 is LNHDA and CDR2 is SQIVND in the germline V gene (reference sequence). CDR3 region: CASSPVRSPPTRLFF. The CDR3 DNA reads TGTGCCAGTAGTCCCGTCCGCTCTCCCCCCACTAGGCTGTTTTTT. Together with reference TRBV19 and TRBJ2-2, the CDR3 gives the full variable domain: DGGITQSPKYLFRKEGQNVTLSCEQNLNHDAMYWYRQDPGQGLRLIYYSQIVNDFQKGDIAEGYSVSREKKESFPLTVTSAQKNPTAFYLCASSPVRSPPTRLFFGEGSRLTVL.

The genes are TRBV14 and TRBJ1-1, with TRBD1 identical over 7 bases. The germline CDR1 and CDR2 sequences are SGHDN and FVKESK. V trimming: 1 base; J trimming: 0 bases; junction bases outside the gene matches: 5. The CDR3 totals 16 residues. CDR3 in amino acids: CASSQGQGKMNTEAFF. The CDR3 nucleotides read TGTGCCAGCAGCCAAGGACAGGGAAAGATGAACACTGAAGCTTTCTTT. Full variable domain (remainder filled in from reference TRBV14 and TRBJ1-1): EAGVTQFPSHSVIEKGQTVTLRCDPISGHDNLYWYRRVMGKEIKFLLHFVKESKQDESGMPNNRFLAERTGGTYSTLKVQPAELEDSGVYFCASSQGQGKMNTEAFFGQGTRLTVV.

The chain combines TRBV25-1 with TRBJ2-1; D is uncertain. CDR3 length equals 12 residues. V lost 6 bases to trimming and J lost 10 bases, with 13 bases between them. Germline CDR1 reads MGHDK; CDR2 reads SYGVNS. The CDR3 here is CASSVRGEEQFF. The CDR3 DNA is TGTGCCAGCAGCGTCCGCGGAGAGGAGCAGTTCTTC.

This chain uses TRBV30 with TRBJ1-2; no firm D call. The ends were cut back, 3 bases at V and 6 bases at J, with 14 bases in the middle. Per germline, CDR1 GTSNPN and CDR2 SVGIG (reference sequence). CDR3 length: 13 amino acids. CDR3 in amino acids: CAWSQELLDGYTF. CDR3 in DNA: TGTGCCTGGAGCCAGGAACTTCTCGATGGCTACACCTTC. The full variable domain, its missing parts supplied by reference TRBV30 and TRBJ1-2, is SQTIHQWPATLVQPVGSPLSLECTVEGTSNPNLYWYRQAAGRGLQLLFYSVGIGQISSEVPQNLSASRPQDRQFILSSKKLLLSDSGFYLCAWSQELLDGYTFGSGTRLTVV.

V usage is TRBV7-3 and J usage is TRBJ2-1; 10 bases match TRBD2. Trimming cost V 2 bases and J 6 bases; bases outside gene matches: 10. The germline V gene encodes CDR1 SGHTA and CDR2 FQGTGA. CDR3 length equals 17 residues. The CDR3 spells CASSLSSGTSVGNEQFF. The DNA for the CDR3 is TGTGCCAGCAGCTTATCATCCGGGACTAGCGTAGGCAATGAGCAGTTCTTC.

The rearrangement uses TRBV19 and TRBJ2-5; unclear D gene. This CDR3 is built from 15 residues. V lost 6 bases, J lost 5 bases, and 19 bases lay in between. The germline V gene has CDR1 LNHDA and CDR2 SQIVND (reference sequence). CDR3 region: CASSNSPPRWETQYF. CDR3 nucleotides: TGTGCCAGTAGCAACTCGCCCCCGAGGTGGGAGACCCAGTACTTC.

The chain has TRBV6-5 and TRBJ2-5, with 10 nucleotides matching TRBD1. The J segment lost 7 bases and the V segment lost 0 bases, leaving 2 bases of the junction unmatched. This CDR3 is built from 14 residues. Germline V CDR1 and CDR2: MNHEY, SVGAGI. This CDR3 is CASSYSRTGGTQYF. The CDR3 DNA sequence: TGTGCCAGCAGTTACTCGAGGACAGGGGGGACCCAGTACTTC.

The chain uses TRBV10-3 and TRBJ2-3; 7 bases match TRBD2. Germline CDR1 reads ENHRY; CDR2 reads SYGVKD. After removal of 2 bases from V and 2 bases from J, the junction contained 4 bases not matched to a gene. This CDR3 comprises 15 residues. CDR3 region: CAISEASGFTDTQYF. The CDR3 DNA is TGTGCCATCAGTGAGGCTAGCGGATTCACAGATACGCAGTATTTT.

The V call is TRBV7-8, the J call TRBJ1-2; 7 positions match TRBD1. The CDR3 has 12 amino acids. Trimming removed 5 bases from V and 5 bases from J; junction bases left unmatched: 2. Germline CDR1 is SGHVS and CDR2 is FQNEAQ. In DNA, the CDR3 is TGTGCCAGCAGCCGACAGGGATATGGCTACACCTTC. Translation gives CASSRQGYGYTF.

The rearrangement joins TRBV19 to TRBJ2-7; D perhaps matches TRBD1 (5 bases). Per the germline V gene, CDR1 is LNHDA and CDR2 is SQIVND (reference sequence). The CDR3 covers 13 residues. Trimming took off 5 bases at V and 3 bases at J, with 11 bases between the two ends. CDR3 DNA: TGTGCCAGTAGTGGGGCCCAGGGCTACGAGCAGTACTTC. Its translation is CASSGAQGYEQYF.

There are a few counts of this clone. CDR3 region: CAISSRLAGGNEQFF. CDR3 coding DNA: TGTGCCATCAGTAGTAGACTAGCGGGAGGGAATGAGCAGTTCTTC. The rearrangement uses TRBV10-3 and TRBJ2-1; 14 nucleotides match TRBD2. The germline V gene has CDR1 ENHRY and CDR2 SYGVKD. The CDR3 is 15 amino acids. After removal of 5 bases from V and 7 bases from J, the junction contained 4 bases not matched to a gene.